Sequencing of this T cell receptor (beta chain) was carried out in a study of control samples from healthy donors and cancer patients. Measured with immunoSEQ multiplex PCR; TCRdb has only the in-frame clones, and not every one. Its listing shows around 190,000 clones. Looked up from germline, CDR1 is SQVTM and CDR2 is ANQGSEA. The V end lost 6 bases, the J end lost 5 bases, and 16 bases lay between the germline ends. The CDR3 extends over 13 amino acids. Sequenced sample: blood. This receptor was obtained from a woman aged 30 to 39 in good health. V gene TRBV29-1 combines with J gene TRBJ2-5, with no clear D. The CDR3 protein is CSVAGFSLETQYF. DNA of the CDR3: TGCAGCGTCGCAGGATTTAGCCTGGAGACCCAGTACTTC.